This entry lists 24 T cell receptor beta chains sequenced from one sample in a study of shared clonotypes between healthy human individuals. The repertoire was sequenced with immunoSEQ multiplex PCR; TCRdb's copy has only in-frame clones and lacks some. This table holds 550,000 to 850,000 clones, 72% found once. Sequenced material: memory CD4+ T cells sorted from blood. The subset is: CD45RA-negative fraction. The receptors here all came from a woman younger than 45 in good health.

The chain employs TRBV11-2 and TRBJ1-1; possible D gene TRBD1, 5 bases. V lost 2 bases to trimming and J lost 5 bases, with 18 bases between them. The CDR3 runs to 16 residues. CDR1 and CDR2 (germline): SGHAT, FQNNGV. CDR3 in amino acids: CASSLYQGVIRTEAFF. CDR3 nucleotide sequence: TGTGCCAGCAGCTTATATCAGGGAGTGATAAGAACTGAAGCTTTCTTT.

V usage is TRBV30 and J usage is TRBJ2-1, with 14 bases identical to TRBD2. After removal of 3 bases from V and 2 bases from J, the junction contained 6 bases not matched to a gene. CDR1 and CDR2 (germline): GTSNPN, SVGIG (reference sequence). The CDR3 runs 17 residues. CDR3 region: CAWSHPGLAGAYNEQFF. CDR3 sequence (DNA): TGTGCCTGGAGCCACCCGGGACTAGCGGGAGCCTACAATGAGCAGTTCTTC.

The CDR3: CSTRGGSQETQYF. CDR3 coding DNA: TGCAGCACTAGGGGGGGGTCCCAAGAGACCCAGTACTTC. The chain has TRBV29-1 and TRBJ2-5; possibly TRBD2 for D (7 bases). Germline loops: CDR1 SQVTM, CDR2 ANQGSEA. The CDR3 loop spans 13 amino acids. V was clipped by 8 bases and J by 1 base, with 14 bases between them.

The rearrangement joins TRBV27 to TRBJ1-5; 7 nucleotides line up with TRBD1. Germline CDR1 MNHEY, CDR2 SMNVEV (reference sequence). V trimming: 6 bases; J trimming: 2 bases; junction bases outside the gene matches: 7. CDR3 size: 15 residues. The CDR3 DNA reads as TGTGCCAGCAGACGCCCAGGGGGGGGCAATCAGCCCCAGCATTTT. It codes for CASRRPGGGNQPQHF.

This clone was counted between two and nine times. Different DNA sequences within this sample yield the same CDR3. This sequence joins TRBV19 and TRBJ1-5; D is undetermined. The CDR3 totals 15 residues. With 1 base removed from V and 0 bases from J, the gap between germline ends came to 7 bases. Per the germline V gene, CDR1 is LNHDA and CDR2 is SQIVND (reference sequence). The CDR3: CASSIASYSNQPQHF. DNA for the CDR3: TGTGCCAGTAGTATAGCCAGCTATAGCAATCAGCCCCAGCATTTT.

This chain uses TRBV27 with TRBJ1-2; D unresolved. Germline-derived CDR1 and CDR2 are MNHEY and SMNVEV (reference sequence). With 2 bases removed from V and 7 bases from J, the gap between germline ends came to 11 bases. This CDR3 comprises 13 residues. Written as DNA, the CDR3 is TGTGCCAGCAGTTTAGACGGGCTGATTGGCTACACCTTC. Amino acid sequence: CASSLDGLIGYTF.

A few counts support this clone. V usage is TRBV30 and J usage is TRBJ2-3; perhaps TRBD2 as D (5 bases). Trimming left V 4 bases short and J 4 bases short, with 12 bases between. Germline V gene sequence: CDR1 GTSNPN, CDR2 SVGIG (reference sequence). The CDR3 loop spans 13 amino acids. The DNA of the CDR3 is TGTGCCTGGAAAGACTATATAGCAGATACGCAGTATTTT. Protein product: CAWKDYIADTQYF. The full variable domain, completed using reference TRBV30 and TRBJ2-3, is SQTIHQWPATLVQPVGSPLSLECTVEGTSNPNLYWYRQAAGRGLQLLFYSVGIGQISSEVPQNLSASRPQDRQFILSSKKLLLSDSGFYLCAWKDYIADTQYFGPGTRLTVL.

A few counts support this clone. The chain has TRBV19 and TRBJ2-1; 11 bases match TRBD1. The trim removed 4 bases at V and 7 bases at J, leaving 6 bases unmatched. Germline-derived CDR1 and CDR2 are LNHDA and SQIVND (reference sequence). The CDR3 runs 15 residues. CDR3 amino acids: CASSNSGTGGNEQFF. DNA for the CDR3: TGTGCCAGTAGTAACTCCGGGACAGGGGGGAATGAGCAGTTCTTC.

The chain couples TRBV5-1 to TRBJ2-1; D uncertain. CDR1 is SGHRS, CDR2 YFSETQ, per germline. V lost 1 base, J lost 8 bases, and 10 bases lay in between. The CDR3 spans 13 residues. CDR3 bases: TGCGCCAGCAGCTTGCAGGTTTCAGATGAGCAGTTCTTC. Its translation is CASSLQVSDEQFF. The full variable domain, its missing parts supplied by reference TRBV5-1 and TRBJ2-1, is KAGVTQTPRYLIKTRGQQVTLSCSPISGHRSVSWYQQTPGQGLQFLFEYFSETQRNKGNFPGRFSGRQFSNSRSEMNVSTLELGDSALYLCASSLQVSDEQFFGPGTRLTVL.

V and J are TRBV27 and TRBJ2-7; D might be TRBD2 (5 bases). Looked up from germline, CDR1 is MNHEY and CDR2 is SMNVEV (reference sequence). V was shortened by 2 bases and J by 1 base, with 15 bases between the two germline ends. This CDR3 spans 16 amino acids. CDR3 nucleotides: TGTGCCAGCAGTTTAAAGGATTGGACTGGTTCCTACGAGCAGTACTTC. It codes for CASSLKDWTGSYEQYF.

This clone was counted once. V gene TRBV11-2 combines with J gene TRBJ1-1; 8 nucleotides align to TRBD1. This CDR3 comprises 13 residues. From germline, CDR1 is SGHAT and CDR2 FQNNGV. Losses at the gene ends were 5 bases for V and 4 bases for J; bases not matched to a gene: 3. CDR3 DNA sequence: TGTGCCAGCAGCCCCGGGACAGGCACTGAAGCTTTCTTT. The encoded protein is CASSPGTGTEAFF.

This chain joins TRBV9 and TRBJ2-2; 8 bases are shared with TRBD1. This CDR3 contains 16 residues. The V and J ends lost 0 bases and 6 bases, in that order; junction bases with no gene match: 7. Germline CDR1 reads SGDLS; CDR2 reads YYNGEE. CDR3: CASSVGGQGFSGELFF. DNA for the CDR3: TGTGCCAGCAGCGTAGGAGGACAGGGCTTCTCCGGGGAGCTGTTTTTT. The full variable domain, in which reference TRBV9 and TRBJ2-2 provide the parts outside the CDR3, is DSGVTQTPKHLITATGQRVTLRCSPRSGDLSVYWYQQSLDQGLQFLIQYYNGEERAKGNILERFSAQQFPDLHSELNLSSLELGDSALYFCASSVGGQGFSGELFFGEGSRLTVL.

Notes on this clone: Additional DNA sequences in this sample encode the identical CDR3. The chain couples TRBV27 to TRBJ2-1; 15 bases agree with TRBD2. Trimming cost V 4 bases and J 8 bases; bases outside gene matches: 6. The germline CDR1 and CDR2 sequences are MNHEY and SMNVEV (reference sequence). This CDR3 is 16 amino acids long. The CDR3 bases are TGTGCCAGCAGTTCCGGGACTAGCGGGAGGAGGCATGAGCAGTTCTTC. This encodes CASSSGTSGRRHEQFF.

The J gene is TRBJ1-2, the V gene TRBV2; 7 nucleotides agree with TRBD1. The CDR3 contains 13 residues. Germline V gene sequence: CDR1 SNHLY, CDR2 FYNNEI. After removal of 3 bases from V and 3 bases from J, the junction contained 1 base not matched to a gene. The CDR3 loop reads CASSDGTDYGYTF. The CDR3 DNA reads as TGTGCCAGCAGTGACGGGACAGACTATGGCTACACCTTC.

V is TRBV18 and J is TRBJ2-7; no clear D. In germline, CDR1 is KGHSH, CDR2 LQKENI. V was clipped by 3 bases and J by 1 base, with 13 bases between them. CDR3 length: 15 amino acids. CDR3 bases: TGTGCCAGCTCACCTACCCTTAGTAGGTCCTACGAGCAGTACTTC. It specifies CASSPTLSRSYEQYF.

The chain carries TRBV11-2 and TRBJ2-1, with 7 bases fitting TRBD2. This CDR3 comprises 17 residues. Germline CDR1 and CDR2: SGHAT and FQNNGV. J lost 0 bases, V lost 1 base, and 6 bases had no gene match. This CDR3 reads CASSLVMGGSSYNEQFF. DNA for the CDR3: TGTGCCAGCAGCTTAGTGATGGGAGGGAGCTCCTACAATGAGCAGTTCTTC.

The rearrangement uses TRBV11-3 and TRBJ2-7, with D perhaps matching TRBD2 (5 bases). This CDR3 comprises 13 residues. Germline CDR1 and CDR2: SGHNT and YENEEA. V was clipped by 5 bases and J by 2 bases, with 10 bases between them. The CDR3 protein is CASSRGTTYEQYF. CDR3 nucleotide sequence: TGTGCCAGCAGCCGGGGAACCACCTACGAGCAGTACTTC.

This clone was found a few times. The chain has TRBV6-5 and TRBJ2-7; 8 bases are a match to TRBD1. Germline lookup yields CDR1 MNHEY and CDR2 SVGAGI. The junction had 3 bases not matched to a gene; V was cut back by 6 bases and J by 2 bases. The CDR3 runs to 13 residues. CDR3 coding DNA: TGTGCCAGCAGAAGGGGACAGGCCTACGAGCAGTACTTC. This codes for CASRRGQAYEQYF.

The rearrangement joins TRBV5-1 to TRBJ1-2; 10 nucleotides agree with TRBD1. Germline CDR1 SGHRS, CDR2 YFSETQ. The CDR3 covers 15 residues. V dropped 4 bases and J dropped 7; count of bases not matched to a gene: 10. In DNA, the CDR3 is TGCGCCAGCAGCACCTTAGGGGACAGGGGCAGTGGCTACACCTTC. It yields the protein CASSTLGDRGSGYTF.

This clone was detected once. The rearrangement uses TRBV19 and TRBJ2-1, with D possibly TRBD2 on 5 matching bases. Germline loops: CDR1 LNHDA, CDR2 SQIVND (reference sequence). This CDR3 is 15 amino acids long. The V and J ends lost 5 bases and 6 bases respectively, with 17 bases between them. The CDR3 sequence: CASSARGSGGNEQFF. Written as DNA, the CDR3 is TGTGCCAGTAGTGCCCGGGGATCCGGTGGCAATGAGCAGTTCTTC.

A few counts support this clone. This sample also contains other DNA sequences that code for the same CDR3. For the CDR3, the DNA is TGTGCCAGTAGTACGGGACAGGGGACCTACGAGCAGTACTTC. Amino acid sequence: CASSTGQGTYEQYF. V and J are TRBV19 and TRBJ2-7; 10 bases map to TRBD1. Germline V lookup: CDR1 LNHDA, CDR2 SQIVND (reference sequence). V dropped 4 bases and J dropped 2; count of bases not matched to a gene: 2. This CDR3 has 14 residues.

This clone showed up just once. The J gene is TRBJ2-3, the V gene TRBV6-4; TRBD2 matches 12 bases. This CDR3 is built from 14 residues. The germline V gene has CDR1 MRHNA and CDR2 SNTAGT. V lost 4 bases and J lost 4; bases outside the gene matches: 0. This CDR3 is CASSGLAGADTQYF. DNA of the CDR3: TGTGCCAGCAGTGGACTAGCGGGAGCAGATACGCAGTATTTT.

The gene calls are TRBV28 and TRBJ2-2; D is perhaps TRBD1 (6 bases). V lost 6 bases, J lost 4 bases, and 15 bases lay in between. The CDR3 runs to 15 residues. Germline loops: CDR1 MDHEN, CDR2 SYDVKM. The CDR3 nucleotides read TGTGCCAGCAGCCATAACCAGGGGACCACCGGGGAGCTGTTTTTT. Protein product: CASSHNQGTTGELFF.

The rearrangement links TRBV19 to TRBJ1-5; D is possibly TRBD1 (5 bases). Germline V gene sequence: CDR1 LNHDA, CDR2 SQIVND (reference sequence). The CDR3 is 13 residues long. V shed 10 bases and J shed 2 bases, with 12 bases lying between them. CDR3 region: CATSIQGNQPQHF. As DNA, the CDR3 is TGTGCCACAAGCATACAGGGCAATCAGCCCCAGCATTTT.